This T cell receptor beta chain was recorded in a study of OX40 agonist ivuxolimab in advanced cancers. As for the study in general: Prior anti-PD-1, anti-PD-L1 or anti-CTLA-4 therapy was allowed; around 40% had some.

A note on this clone: Its target is unknown.

Assay used: immunoSEQ multiplex PCR; TCRdb lists only in-frame clones, some missing. The sample holds around 20,000 clones; 84% are singletons and the top ten take less than 65%. At baseline, cycle 4 day 1, and cycle 7 day 1, blood was sampled. Study conclusions and caveats: Clonal expansion by week 6 occurred in CD4+ and CD8+ blood T cells (at 0.1 to 3.0 mg/kg). The specificity for antigen of the expanded peripheral T cells was not determined.

The clonotype was recovered from an adult with an advanced solid tumor such as melanoma, head and neck, liver or kidney cancer. The source was CD4+ or CD8+ T cells sorted from blood, collected in a trial of the OX40 agonist ivuxolimab.

The CDR3: CASSDLTGDGYNEQFF. The CDR3 DNA reads TGTGCCAGCAGTGACCTAACAGGGGACGGCTACAATGAGCAGTTCTTC. The V and J genes are TRBV27 and TRBJ2-1, with 7 nucleotides matching TRBD1. The germline V gene has CDR1 MNHEY and CDR2 SMNVEV (reference sequence). The J segment lost 3 bases and the V segment lost 5 bases, leaving 10 bases of the junction unmatched. This CDR3 region has 16 residues.